The rows below give T cell receptor beta chains drawn from one sample of a study of T cell repertoires in ileal Crohn's disease. Only in-frame clones appear in the TCRdb table, and some are missing; sequencing was by immunoSEQ multiplex PCR. The top ten clones hold around 2.1% of a sample with about 62,000 clones, 85% to 90% of them seen once. Source material: ileal tissue. All receptors come from an adult with Crohn's disease. Each CDR3 is given with its conserved first and last residue. D genes are given only for firm matches. Clone size is not always given. Where it is, it says once, few, many or a class for expanded clones.

clone size	D gene	V gene	J gene	CDR3 protein	CDR3 DNA
.	.	TRBV7-9	TRBJ1-1	CASSLGAEMNTEAFF	TGTGCCAGCAGCTTAGGTGCTGAGATGAACACTGAAGCTTTCTTT
.	TRBD1	TRBV18	TRBJ1-2	CASAQGDYGYTF	TGTGCCAGCGCACAGGGGGACTATGGCTACACCTTC
.	.	TRBV5-5	TRBJ2-7	CASTGGRLYEQYF	TGTGCCAGCACTGGGGGCAGATTGTACGAGCAGTACTTC
.	TRBD2	TRBV2	TRBJ2-1	CASRLAGGPYNEQFF	TGTGCCAGCAGACTAGCGGGAGGGCCCTACAATGAGCAGTTCTTC
.	TRBD1	TRBV28	TRBJ1-3	CAMPHAGTEGNTIYF	TGTGCCATGCCCCATGCCGGGACAGAGGGAAACACCATATATTTT
.	.	TRBV28	TRBJ1-6	CASSFVSGNSPLHF	TGTGCCAGCAGTTTTGTGTCCGGTAATTCACCCCTCCACTTT
.	.	TRBV6-6	TRBJ1-1	CASSYEQGDTEAFF	TGTGCCAGCAGTTACGAACAGGGCGACACTGAAGCTTTCTTT
.	TRBD2	TRBV4-2	TRBJ2-1	CASSQQAGRYNEQFF	TGTGCCAGCAGCCAACAAGCGGGAAGGTACAATGAGCAGTTCTTC
.	TRBD1	TRBV5-6	TRBJ1-1	CASSQGQGWITEAFF	TGTGCCAGCAGCCAAGGACAGGGCTGGATCACTGAAGCTTTCTTT
.	TRBD1	TRBV28	TRBJ1-2	CASGTGELHNGYTF	TGTGCCAGTGGGACAGGGGAACTACATAATGGCTACACCTTC
.	.	TRBV2	TRBJ1-2	CASGQSNYGYTF	TGTGCCAGCGGACAATCTAACTATGGCTACACCTTC
.	.	TRBV27	TRBJ2-4	CASSFSAGAKNIQYF	TGTGCCAGCAGTTTTTCTGCGGGTGCCAAAAACATTCAGTACTTC
.	TRBD1	TRBV9	TRBJ1-6	CASSAETGRQSPLHF	TGTGCCAGCAGCGCAGAGACAGGGCGACAGTCACCCCTCCACTTT
.	.	TRBV10-3	TRBJ2-2	CAIRTGSSTGELFF	TGTGCCATCAGGACTGGGTCGAGCACCGGGGAGCTGTTTTTT
few	TRBD1	TRBV5-4	TRBJ1-6	CATTAVRGDRVSPLHF	TGTGCCACCACAGCAGTTCGAGGGGACAGAGTTTCACCCCTCCACTTT
.	TRBD2	TRBV7-6	TRBJ2-2	CASSPRDYRTGELFF	TGTGCCAGCAGCCCGCGGGACTACCGCACCGGGGAGCTGTTTTTT
.	.	TRBV5-1	TRBJ2-5	CASNAGPTEETQYF	TGCGCCAGCAATGCGGGTCCTACGGAAGAGACCCAGTACTTC
once	TRBD1	TRBV19	TRBJ1-6	CASSPEPWDRGQEGNNSPLHF	TGTGCCAGTAGCCCGGAACCCTGGGACAGGGGGCAGGAAGGCAATAATTCACCCCTCCACTTT
once	TRBD1	TRBV19	TRBJ1-2	CASREPGQLPGYTF	TGTGCCAGTAGGGAACCGGGACAGCTTCCCGGCTACACCTTC
.	.	TRBV5-1	TRBJ1-1	CASSLGGRTAPNTEAFF	TGCGCCAGCAGCTTGGGTGGAAGGACAGCACCGAACACTGAAGCTTTCTTT
.	.	TRBV11-2	TRBJ2-3	CASSLAFADTQYF	TGTGCCAGCAGCTTAGCCTTTGCGGATACGCAGTATTTT
.	.	TRBV25-1	TRBJ1-1	CASGNRRIYFF	TGTGCCAGCGGGAACAGGAGAATCTATTTCTTT
.	.	TRBV11-3	TRBJ2-7	CASSSQGTAGEQYF	TGTGCCAGCAGCTCACAGGGTACAGCTGGCGAGCAGTACTTC
once	.	TRBV11-3	TRBJ1-1	CASRQALEWYF	TGTGCCAGCAGACAAGCGCTGGAGTGGTACTTT
.	.	TRBV28	TRBJ1-1	CASSSPGTEAFF	TGTGCCAGCAGTTCCCCGGGAACTGAAGCTTTCTTT
.	TRBD1	TRBV6-1	TRBJ2-2	CASRTGGTGELFF	TGTGCCAGCAGGACAGGGGGGACCGGGGAGCTGTTTTTT
few	.	TRBV5-1	TRBJ1-5	CASSLGGDSQPQHF	TGCGCCAGCAGCTTGGGGGGGGACTCACAGCCCCAGCATTTT
.	.	TRBV7-2	TRBJ2-6	CASSPLRGPGANVLTF	TGTGCCAGCAGTCCGTTGCGGGGCCCTGGGGCCAACGTCCTGACTTTC
.	TRBD1	TRBV5-1	TRBJ2-2	CASSLGYRGNTGELFF	TGCGCCAGCAGCCTAGGATACAGGGGGAATACCGGGGAGCTGTTTTTT
.	TRBD1	TRBV19	TRBJ1-1	CASNHRGPNTEAFF	TGTGCCAGTAATCACAGGGGTCCGAACACTGAAGCTTTCTTT
.	TRBD1	TRBV6-1	TRBJ2-2	CASRGTVWNTGELFF	TGTGCCAGCAGAGGGACAGTCTGGAACACCGGGGAGCTGTTTTTT
.	.	TRBV30	TRBJ1-2	CAWKLGQQLYGYTF	TGTGCCTGGAAGCTTGGACAGCAACTCTATGGCTACACCTTC
.	.	TRBV4-3	TRBJ1-2	CASSQGSGLSWTF	TGCGCCAGCAGCCAAGGTTCAGGGCTTTCGTGGACCTTC
once	.	TRBV19	TRBJ2-7	CASSIGPPYDEQYF	TGTGCCAGTAGTATCGGTCCGCCCTACGACGAGCAGTACTTC
.	TRBD2	TRBV2	TRBJ2-2	CASSATGGNTGELFF	TGTGCCAGCAGCGCCACGGGGGGGAACACCGGGGAGCTGTTTTTT
.	.	TRBV4-2	TRBJ2-5	CASSPSGGPEETQYF	TGTGCCAGCAGCCCAAGTGGGGGCCCCGAAGAGACCCAGTACTTC
.	.	TRBV2	TRBJ1-1	CASSWFGQQNTEAFF	TGTGCCAGCAGCTGGTTTGGACAGCAGAACACTGAAGCTTTCTTT
.	.	TRBV5-1	TRBJ1-1	CASRVQGDTEAFF	TGCGCCAGCAGGGTGCAAGGGGACACTGAAGCTTTCTTT
.	TRBD1	TRBV18	TRBJ1-2	CASSPQGVGYTF	TGTGCCAGCTCCCCTCAGGGGGTTGGCTACACCTTC
.	TRBD1	TRBV19	TRBJ2-5	CASSIRSTGTGETQYF	TGTGCCAGTAGTATTCGATCGACCGGGACAGGGGAGACCCAGTACTTC
.	TRBD1	TRBV6-5	TRBJ2-1	CASSPGQGYNEQFF	TGTGCCAGCAGTCCGGGACAGGGCTACAATGAGCAGTTCTTC
.	TRBD1	TRBV13	TRBJ1-5	CASSGQGNQPQHF	TGTGCCAGCAGCGGACAGGGAAATCAGCCCCAGCATTTT
.	.	TRBV12-5	TRBJ2-3	CASDPGRGGTQYF	TGTGCTAGTGACCCTGGTCGGGGAGGCACGCAGTATTTT
.	.	TRBV2	TRBJ1-6	CASRNRVENSPLHF	TGTGCCAGCAGGAACAGGGTCGAGAATTCACCCCTCCACTTT
once	.	TRBV5-1	TRBJ2-2	CASSLARFGELFF	TGCGCCAGCAGCTTGGCCCGGTTTGGGGAGCTGTTTTTT
.	.	TRBV29-1	TRBJ2-2	CSVDSVYSGTGELFF	TGCAGCGTTGACAGTGTATACTCGGGCACCGGGGAGCTGTTTTTT
.	.	TRBV5-1	TRBJ1-2	CASSPGGKPRPYGYTF	TGCGCCAGCAGCCCGGGGGGCAAACCGCGACCGTATGGCTACACCTTC
.	TRBD2	TRBV6-1	TRBJ2-3	CASSTGTSYADTQYF	TGTGCCAGCAGTACCGGGACTAGCTACGCAGATACGCAGTATTTT
.	TRBD1	TRBV5-1	TRBJ2-5	CASSGTGAVETQYF	TGCGCCAGCAGCGGGACAGGGGCGGTGGAGACCCAGTACTTC
.	TRBD1	TRBV2	TRBJ1-5	CASLRTGEGQLTQHF	TGTGCCAGCTTGCGGACAGGGGAAGGTCAATTAACCCAGCATTTT
.	.	TRBV27	TRBJ1-1	CASRLAGVPEAFF	TGTGCCAGCAGGTTAGCAGGGGTCCCTGAAGCTTTCTTT
.	.	TRBV6-6	TRBJ2-7	CASSGGSYEQYF	TGTGCCAGCAGTGGAGGGTCCTACGAGCAGTACTTC
.	.	TRBV6-6	TRBJ1-1	CASRFPQGPNTEAFF	TGTGCCAGCAGATTCCCACAGGGTCCAAACACTGAAGCTTTCTTT
.	.	TRBV19	TRBJ1-2	CASVPRGNYGYTF	TGTGCCAGCGTCCCGAGGGGGAACTATGGCTACACCTTC
.	TRBD2	TRBV9	TRBJ2-2	CASSVRGGSTGELFF	TGTGCCAGCAGCGTTAGGGGCGGGAGCACCGGGGAGCTGTTTTTT
once	.	TRBV7-6	TRBJ1-3	CASSLLSGAGNTIYF	TGTGCCAGCAGCTTACTTTCAGGGGCTGGAAACACCATATATTTT
once	TRBD1	TRBV11-2	TRBJ1-3	CASSLADRVYSGNTIYF	TGTGCCAGCAGCTTAGCAGACAGGGTCTACTCTGGAAACACCATATATTTT
.	TRBD2	TRBV25-1	TRBJ2-3	CASSEPPSGGPGDTQYF	TGTGCCAGCAGTGAGCCCCCCTCGGGGGGGCCAGGGGATACGCAGTATTTT
.	.	TRBV5-8	TRBJ1-1	CASTFGLESTEAFF	TGTGCCAGCACCTTCGGCCTGGAGAGCACTGAAGCTTTCTTT
.	.	TRBV6-5	TRBJ1-5	CASSIQGQPQHF	TGTGCCAGCAGCATACAGGGTCAGCCCCAGCATTTT